This T cell receptor beta chain was sequenced during a study of blood T cell repertoires in COVID-19. Germline V gene data show CDR1 as KGHSH and CDR2 as LQKENI. The CDR3 is made up of 14 amino acids. V was trimmed by 2 bases and J by 3 bases, leaving 11 bases between them. Authors' analysis steps: How many nucleated cells were present was estimated from reference gene primer amplification. Generated by immunoSEQ multiplex PCR, the TCRdb table keeps only in-frame clones and is missing some. V, J and clone size reflect that table, while D and trimming were determined from the DNA. This table has roughly 250,000 clones, 84% appearing once.

Sequencing was performed on peripheral blood. The chain couples TRBV18 to TRBJ2-7, with D maybe TRBD2 (5 bases). This TCR derives from a middle-aged man with acute or convalescent COVID-19. DNA for the CDR3: TGTGCCAGCTCACCAGCGGGCCGACTCTACGAGCAGTACTTC. Protein product: CASSPAGRLYEQYF.